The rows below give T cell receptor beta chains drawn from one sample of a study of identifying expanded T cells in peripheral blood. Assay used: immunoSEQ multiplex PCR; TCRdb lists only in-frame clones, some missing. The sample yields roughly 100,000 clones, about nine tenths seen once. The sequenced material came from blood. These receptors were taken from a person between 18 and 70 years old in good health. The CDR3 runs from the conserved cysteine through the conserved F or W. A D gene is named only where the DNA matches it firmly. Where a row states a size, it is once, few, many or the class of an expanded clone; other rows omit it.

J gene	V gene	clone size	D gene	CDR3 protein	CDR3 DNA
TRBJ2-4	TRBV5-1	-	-	CASSRTTGADIQYF	TGCGCCAGCAGCCGGACTACAGGGGCTGACATTCAGTACTTC
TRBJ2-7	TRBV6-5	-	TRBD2	CASSYSRRGSYEQYF	TGTGCCAGCAGTTACTCCCGGCGGGGGTCCTACGAGCAGTACTTC
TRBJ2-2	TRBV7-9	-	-	CASSFGTFTGELFF	TGTGCCAGCAGCTTCGGGACTTTCACCGGGGAGCTGTTTTTT
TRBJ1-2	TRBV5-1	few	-	CASSLGTWTEPFNYGYTF	TGCGCCAGCAGCTTGGGGACTTGGACAGAACCTTTTAACTATGGCTACACCTTC
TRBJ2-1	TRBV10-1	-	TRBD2	CASYPGSGRGNEQFF	TGCGCCAGCTACCCGGGAAGCGGGAGAGGTAATGAGCAGTTCTTC
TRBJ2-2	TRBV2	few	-	CASTPVPGTGELFF	TGTGCCAGCACTCCGGTGCCGGGGACCGGGGAGCTGTTTTTT
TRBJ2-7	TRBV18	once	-	CASSRASLGYEQYF	TGTGCCAGCTCACGAGCCAGTCTTGGGTACGAGCAGTACTTC
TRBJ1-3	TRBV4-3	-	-	CASSPRTYGNTIYF	TGCGCCAGCAGCCCGAGGACATACGGAAACACCATATATTTT
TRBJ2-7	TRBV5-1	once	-	CASSAGVQFYEQYF	TGCGCCAGCAGCGCTGGAGTACAGTTCTACGAGCAGTACTTC
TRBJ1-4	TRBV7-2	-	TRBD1	CASSLVGGGTNEKLFF	TGTGCCAGCAGCTTAGTAGGGGGCGGCACTAATGAAAAACTGTTTTTT
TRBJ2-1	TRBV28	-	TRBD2	CASSSTKAGAANEQFF	TGTGCCAGCAGTTCCACCAAAGCGGGAGCGGCTAATGAGCAGTTCTTC
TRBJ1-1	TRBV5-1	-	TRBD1	CASSWGTGNTEAFF	TGCGCCAGCAGCTGGGGGACAGGGAACACTGAAGCTTTCTTT
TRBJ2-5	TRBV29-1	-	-	CSVARQGKETQYF	TGCAGCGTTGCAAGGCAGGGCAAAGAGACCCAGTACTTC
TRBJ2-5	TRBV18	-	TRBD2	CASSRGLLQETQYF	TGTGCCAGCTCACGGGGACTACTCCAAGAGACCCAGTACTTC
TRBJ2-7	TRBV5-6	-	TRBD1	CASSPAQGLGSYEQYF	TGTGCCAGCAGCCCGGCACAGGGGTTGGGGAGCTACGAGCAGTACTTC
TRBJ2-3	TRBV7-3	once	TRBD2	CASSLTLTIAGEGDTQYF	TGTGCCAGCAGCTTAACGTTAACCATAGCGGGGGAGGGAGATACGCAGTATTTT
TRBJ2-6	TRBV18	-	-	CASSPPSLGPGANVLTF	TGTGCCAGCTCACCACCGAGTTTGGGACCTGGGGCCAACGTCCTGACTTTC
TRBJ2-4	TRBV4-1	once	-	CASSQGGDIQYF	TGCGCCAGCAGCCAAGGGGGGGACATTCAGTACTTC
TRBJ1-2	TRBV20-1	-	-	CSASSVNGYTF	TGCAGTGCTAGTTCCGTGAATGGCTACACCTTC
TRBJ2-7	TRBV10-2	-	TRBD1	CASRDRGAYEQYF	TGCGCCAGCAGGGACAGGGGAGCCTACGAGCAGTACTTC
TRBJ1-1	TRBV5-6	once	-	CASSLIHRGNTEAFF	TGTGCCAGCAGCTTAATCCACCGGGGTAACACTGAAGCTTTCTTT
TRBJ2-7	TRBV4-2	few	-	CASSQGGTGFGEQYF	TGTGCCAGCAGCCAAGGGGGGACGGGATTTGGGGAGCAGTACTTC
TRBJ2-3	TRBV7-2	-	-	CASSQRQPTDTQYF	TGTGCCAGCAGCCAACGACAGCCCACAGATACGCAGTATTTT
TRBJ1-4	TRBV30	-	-	CAWSSKENEKLFF	TGTGCCTGGAGCTCTAAAGAAAATGAAAAACTGTTTTTT
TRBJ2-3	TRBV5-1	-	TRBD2	CASSFGGDPTDTQYF	TGCGCCAGCAGCTTTGGGGGGGACCCCACAGATACGCAGTATTTT
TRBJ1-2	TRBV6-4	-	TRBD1	CASSEGQGVLNGYTF	TGTGCCAGCAGTGAAGGACAGGGAGTTCTAAATGGCTACACCTTC
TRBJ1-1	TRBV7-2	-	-	CASSLQGRNTEAFF	TGTGCCAGCAGCTTACAGGGTAGGAACACTGAAGCTTTCTTT
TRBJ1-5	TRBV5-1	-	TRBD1	CASSLGQGGQPQHF	TGCGCCAGCAGCTTGGGACAGGGGGGTCAGCCCCAGCATTTT
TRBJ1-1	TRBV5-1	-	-	CASDDNGVEAFF	TGCGCCAGCGACGACAATGGGGTTGAAGCTTTCTTT
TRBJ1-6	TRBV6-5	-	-	CASRDFSSPLHF	TGTGCCAGCAGGGACTTCAGTTCACCCCTCCACTTT
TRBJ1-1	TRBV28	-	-	CASKPGPGAREAFF	TGTGCCAGCAAGCCGGGGCCAGGGGCTAGGGAAGCTTTCTTT
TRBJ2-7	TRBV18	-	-	CASSPPAAGEQYF	TGTGCCAGCTCACCACCGGCGGCGGGGGAGCAGTACTTC
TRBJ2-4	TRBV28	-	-	CASSLTRGGKNIQYF	TGTGCCAGCAGTTTAACGCGGGGAGGCAAAAACATTCAGTACTTC
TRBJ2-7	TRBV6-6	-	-	CASSYGQTYEQYF	TGTGCCAGCAGTTACGGGCAGACCTACGAGCAGTACTTC
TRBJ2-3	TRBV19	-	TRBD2	CASRETSGGTDTQYF	TGTGCCAGTAGGGAGACTAGCGGGGGCACGGATACGCAGTATTTT
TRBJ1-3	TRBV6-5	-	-	CASSSPGVDTGNTIYF	TGTGCCAGCAGTTCCCCAGGGGTAGACACTGGAAACACCATATATTTT
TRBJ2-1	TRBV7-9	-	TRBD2	CASSPSGRGYNEQFF	TGTGCCAGCAGCCCTAGCGGGAGGGGCTACAATGAGCAGTTCTTC
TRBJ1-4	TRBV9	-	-	CASSVGRAGEKLFF	TGTGCCAGCAGCGTCGGAAGGGCGGGGGAAAAACTGTTTTTT
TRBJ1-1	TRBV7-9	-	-	CASSERTVMNTEAFF	TGTGCCAGCAGCGAGCGGACGGTGATGAACACTGAAGCTTTCTTT
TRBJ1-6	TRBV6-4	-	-	CASSLDVRSPLHF	TGTGCCAGCAGTCTCGATGTTCGGTCACCCCTCCACTTT
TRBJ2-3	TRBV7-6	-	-	CASSSSGRDTQYF	TGTGCCAGCAGCTCCTCCGGACGGGATACGCAGTATTTT
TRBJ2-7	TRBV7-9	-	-	CASSSGDSYEQYF	TGTGCCAGCAGCTCTGGAGACAGCTACGAGCAGTACTTC
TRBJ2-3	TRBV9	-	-	CASSVGIGSSSTDTQYF	TGTGCCAGCAGCGTAGGAATTGGGAGTTCTAGCACAGATACGCAGTATTTT
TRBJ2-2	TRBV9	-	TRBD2	CASSVALAGYTGELFF	TGTGCCAGCAGCGTAGCTCTAGCGGGATACACCGGGGAGCTGTTTTTT